The T cell receptor (beta chain) under discussion was sequenced for a study of blood T cell repertoires in COVID-19. Overall study context: From T cells, B-cell-depleted T cells, or PBMCs came the material, which was cDNA or gDNA.

Participants were aged about 18 to 89 years from around 25 US areas. Recovery among Cohort 3 donors was established by two negative PCRs, clearance, or symptom resolution. Clones were read by immunoSEQ multiplex PCR, and TCRdb kept only the in-frame ones, dropping some. The table lists 250,000 to 300,000 clones, about 89% of them singletons. The ends were cut back, 0 bases at V and 2 bases at J, with 7 bases in the middle. CDR1 is MGHRA and CDR2 is YSYEKL in the germline V gene. The CDR3 consists of 14 residues. The sequencing sample was made of PBMCs or T cells enriched from blood (not recorded which). The gene calls are TRBV4-1 and TRBJ1-2; D unresolved. The clonotype was recovered from a woman between 35 and 50 years old who had recovered from COVID-19. CDR3 residues: CASSQDPQNYGYTF. In DNA, the CDR3 is TGCGCCAGCAGCCAAGATCCCCAGAACTATGGCTACACCTTC.